The present T cell receptor (beta chain) was sequenced within a study of control samples from healthy donors and cancer patients. With V trimmed by 3 bases and J by 5 bases, 5 bases remained unmatched. Per germline, CDR1 SNHLY and CDR2 FYNNEI. This CDR3 spans 15 amino acids. The table came from immunoSEQ multiplex PCR; TCRdb's copy has only in-frame clones and leaves some out. The sample contains fewer than 100,000 clones, around 80% of which appear only once. This sequence joins TRBV2 and TRBJ2-2; 8 nucleotides match TRBD2. This receptor was obtained from a man aged 55-75 years in good health. Sequenced material: blood. The CDR3: CASSDSLAGTGELFF. The DNA of the CDR3 is TGTGCCAGCAGTGATTCGTTAGCGGGGACCGGGGAGCTGTTTTTT.